This TCR beta chain was identified in a study of blood T cell repertoires in COVID-19. The method was immunoSEQ multiplex PCR; TCRdb's version includes in-frame clones alone and lacks a portion of them. The sample contains around 100,000 clones, around 87% of which appear only once. The specimen was peripheral blood. This clonotype was sampled from a human donor with acute or convalescent COVID-19. The donor label of this sample is uncertain.

DNA for the CDR3: TGTGCCAGCAGTCATATATCTCAGGGTTCTAGGCTGTTTTTT. This gives the protein CASSHISQGSRLFF. The V and J genes are TRBV28 and TRBJ1-4, with D possibly being TRBD1 (5 bases). There are 14 residues in the CDR3. The germline V gene has CDR1 MDHEN and CDR2 SYDVKM. Trimming pared 5 bases from V and 14 bases from J, leaving 21 bases between.